Following are 5 T cell receptor beta chains from one sample sequenced in a study of neurological immune-mediated disorders. The time point is: longitudinal time-point 2. TCRdb reprocessed the 5' RACE reads via MiXCR and lists one record per CDR3 protein. Of around 49,000 distinct CDR3 sequences listed, around 14% are singletons. The sample comprised PBMCs. These receptors all come from a male donor with HTLV-1-associated myelopathy (HAM/TSP).

In its sample, this clonotype was seen many times. The chain joins TRBV10-3 to TRBJ2-5; 7 nucleotides match TRBD2. CDR1 ENHRY and CDR2 SYGVKD come from the germline V gene. The CDR3 is 13 amino acids. Losses at the gene ends were 4 bases for V and 4 bases for J; bases not matched to a gene: 3. In nucleotides, the CDR3 is TGTGCCATCAGTGTCAGGGAGGGAGAGACCCAGTACTTC. Translation: CAISVREGETQYF.

Many counts were recorded for this clonotype. The chain joins TRBV12-3 or TRBV12-4 to TRBJ2-2; no firm D call. Trimming left V 6 bases short and J 6 bases short, with 11 bases between. The CDR3 sequence is 13 residues long. Here the CDR3 DNA reads TGTGCCAGCAGACAAGGGTGGGCCGGGGAGCTGTTTTTT. Amino acid sequence: CASRQGWAGELFF.

This clonotype was detected only once. With a much larger clone just one base away, this may be a read error. The genes are TRBV5-1 and TRBJ2-5; 7 nucleotides agree with TRBD2. CDR3 length equals 13 residues. Germline CDR1 is SGHRS and CDR2 is YFSETQ. V shed 7 bases and J 4 bases; nucleotides not matched to a gene: 7. DNA for the CDR3: TGCGCCAGCGAGTGGGGGGGAGGAGAGACCCAGTACTTC. It yields the protein CASEWGGGETQYF.

The V call is TRBV28, the J call TRBJ1-5; 9 nucleotides match TRBD1. V shed 8 bases, J shed 2 bases, and the junction held 13 bases outside the gene matches. The CDR3 has 17 residues. Germline CDR1 and CDR2: MDHEN and SYDVKM. In DNA form, the CDR3 reads TGTGCCAGCGCCATCGGGACAGGGATTCGGGGCAATCAGCCCCAGCATTTT. Amino acids: CASAIGTGIRGNQPQHF.

V is TRBV7-8 and J is TRBJ1-5, with 9 bases aligning to TRBD1. CDR1 SGHVS and CDR2 FQNEAQ come from the germline V gene. There are 16 residues in the CDR3. V was pared by 5 bases and J by 5 bases, with 10 bases of the junction left unmatched. The CDR3 bases are TGTGCCAGCAGCCCTCCGGGACAGGGAATCTATCAGCCCCAGCATTTT. Protein: CASSPPGQGIYQPQHF.